Here is one T cell receptor (beta chain) with its context. This clonotype was recorded only once. Its binding antigen is unknown. No much larger clonotype is one base removed from it; base qualities were not supplied. Weak support is all one read offers. The library was made by PCR. TCRdb records Illumina HiSeq 2000 as the sequencer. Using fastp trimming at Q25 and MiXCR clonotype assembly, TCRdb reanalyzed the public sequencing data and kept in-frame beta chains. Duplicate CDR3 protein sequences are folded into a single record with the most common DNA and genes. The sample table contains more than 15,000 distinct CDR3 sequences; only one count was recorded for around half of them. The ten largest clones represent about 20% of the sample. Sequences SGHRS (CDR1) and YFSETQ (CDR2) are obtained from the germline V gene. Germline trimming: 6 bases from V, 6 bases from J; junction bases outside gene matches: 11. The CDR3, from cysteine to phenylalanine, totals 15 residues. The kept DNA is CDR3 alone, 45 bases in frame from the first base.

These data belong to a study of tumor-infiltrating lymphocytes in oesophageal squamous cell carcinoma (TCRdb year 2016). The chain is assembled from TRBV5-1 and TRBJ2-2, with 7 middle bases fitting TRBD1. This TCR was sampled from a male donor with esophageal squamous cell carcinoma. Material for sequencing was esophageal tumor tissue. This receptor has the CDR3 CASIGGAGQAGELFF. The nucleotide sequence reads as follows: TGCGCCAGCATAGGGGGCGCGGGTCAGGCCGGGGAGCTGTTTTTT.